The rows below give T cell receptor beta chains drawn from one sample of a study of CD8 T cells in Susac syndrome. TCRdb used MiXCR to reprocess the immunoSEQ multiplex PCR reads, holding one entry per CDR3 protein. Of about 150,000 distinct CDR3 sequences listed, about 94% are singletons. The sample comprised CD8+ T cells from PBMCs. The receptors here all came from a human donor with multiple sclerosis. The CDR3 runs from the conserved cysteine through the conserved F or W. A D gene is named only where the DNA matches it firmly. Only part of the rows carry a size: once, few, many, or a class if the clone is expanded.

len,j_gene,abundance,d_gene,v_gene,CDR3nt,CDR3aa
15,TRBJ2-3,.,TRBD2,TRBV7-9,TGTGCCAGCACCCGAAGCGGGGGGTACACAGATACGCAGTATTTT,CASTRSGGYTDTQYF
14,TRBJ2-7,once,TRBD1,TRBV7-9,TGTGCCAGCAGCCCACGGGACAGGCTCTACGAGCAGTACTTC,CASSPRDRLYEQYF
12,TRBJ1-1,.,.,TRBV5-6,TGTGCCAGCAGCTTGGTTCGGACTGAAGCTTTCTTT,CASSLVRTEAFF
12,TRBJ2-3,.,.,TRBV11-2,TGTGCCAGCAGCTTAACGACAGATACGCAGTATTTT,CASSLTTDTQYF
17,TRBJ2-1,.,TRBD1,TRBV15,TGTGCCACCAGCAGAGATCGAGGGCAGGGGGCGAACAATGAGCAGTTCTTC,CATSRDRGQGANNEQFF
15,TRBJ1-1,.,.,TRBV20-1,TGCAGTGCTAGAATCCCTGGACGGCCAAACACTGAAGCTTTCTTT,CSARIPGRPNTEAFF
13,TRBJ1-6,.,.,TRBV3-1,TGTGCCAGCAGCCCCGGGGCCCGGGGTCCCCTCCACTTT,CASSPGARGPLHF
11,TRBJ2-5,few,.,TRBV5-6,TGTGCCAGCAGCTTGGAAGAGACCCAGTACTTC,CASSLEETQYF
11,TRBJ1-2,.,.,TRBV3-1,TGTGCCAGCAGCCACCAGACAGCCATCACCTTC,CASSHQTAITF
14,TRBJ1-2,once,TRBD1,TRBV28,TGTGCCAGCAGTCGACAGGGGAGACTTTATGGCTACACCTTC,CASSRQGRLYGYTF
18,TRBJ2-7,.,.,TRBV3-1,TGTGCCAGCAGCCAAGAATCTATGGTAGGACACGGCTCCTACGAGCAGTACTTC,CASSQESMVGHGSYEQYF
16,TRBJ2-1,.,TRBD1,TRBV9,TGTGCCAGCAGCCCCCCCGGGGGACAGGGCTACAATGAGCAGTTCTTC,CASSPPGGQGYNEQFF
14,TRBJ2-7,.,.,TRBV20-1,TGCAGTGCCCGTGGGACCTTGGCCTCCTACGAGCAGTACTTC,CSARGTLASYEQYF